The clone carrying this T cell receptor (beta chain) was counted a few times. Its target is not known. One end of the junction fails to match germline, which may point to a read error. Primed by a sample-barcoded 5' primer and a J-beta primer mix, a second PCR proceeded for about 6 to 12 cycles. TCRdb used MiXCR to reprocess the 5' RACE reads, holding one entry per CDR3 protein. The repertoire includes more than 1,000,000 distinct CDR3 sequences, 20% to 25% of them detected once, and around 0.75% sits in the top ten. This CDR3 comprises 13 residues. These data belong to a study of blood T cells in healthy people across ages. Study-wide results and caveats: Changes in expanded clonotypes were possibly confounded, as the CMV status of donors was unknown.

These data are also associated with another study on T cells of mothers and their children. That paper notes: cDNA was synthesized from all extracted RNA at about 1.6 ug per reaction.

The sample was blood. The TCR sequence derives from a girl aged 2-10 years in good health. The rearrangement uses TRBV12-3 or TRBV12-4 and TRBJ2-5; the D gene is possibly TRBD2 (5 bases). The CDR3 loop is CASSLLGWETLYF. The CDR3 DNA follows: TGTGCCAGCAGTTTATTAGGGTGGGAGACCCTGTACTTC.